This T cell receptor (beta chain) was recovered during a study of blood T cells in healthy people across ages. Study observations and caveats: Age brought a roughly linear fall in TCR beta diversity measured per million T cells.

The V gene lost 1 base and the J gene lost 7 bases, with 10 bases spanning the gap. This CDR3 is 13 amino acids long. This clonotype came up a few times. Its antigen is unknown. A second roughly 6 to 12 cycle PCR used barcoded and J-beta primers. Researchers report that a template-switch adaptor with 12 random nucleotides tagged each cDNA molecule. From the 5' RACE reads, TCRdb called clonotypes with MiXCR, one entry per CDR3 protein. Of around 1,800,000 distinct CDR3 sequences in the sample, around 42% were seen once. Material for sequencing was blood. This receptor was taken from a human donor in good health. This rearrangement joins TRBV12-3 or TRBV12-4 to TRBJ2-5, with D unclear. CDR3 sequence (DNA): TGTGCCAGCAGTTTAGTTGACCCCGCGACCCAGTACTTC. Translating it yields CASSLVDPATQYF.